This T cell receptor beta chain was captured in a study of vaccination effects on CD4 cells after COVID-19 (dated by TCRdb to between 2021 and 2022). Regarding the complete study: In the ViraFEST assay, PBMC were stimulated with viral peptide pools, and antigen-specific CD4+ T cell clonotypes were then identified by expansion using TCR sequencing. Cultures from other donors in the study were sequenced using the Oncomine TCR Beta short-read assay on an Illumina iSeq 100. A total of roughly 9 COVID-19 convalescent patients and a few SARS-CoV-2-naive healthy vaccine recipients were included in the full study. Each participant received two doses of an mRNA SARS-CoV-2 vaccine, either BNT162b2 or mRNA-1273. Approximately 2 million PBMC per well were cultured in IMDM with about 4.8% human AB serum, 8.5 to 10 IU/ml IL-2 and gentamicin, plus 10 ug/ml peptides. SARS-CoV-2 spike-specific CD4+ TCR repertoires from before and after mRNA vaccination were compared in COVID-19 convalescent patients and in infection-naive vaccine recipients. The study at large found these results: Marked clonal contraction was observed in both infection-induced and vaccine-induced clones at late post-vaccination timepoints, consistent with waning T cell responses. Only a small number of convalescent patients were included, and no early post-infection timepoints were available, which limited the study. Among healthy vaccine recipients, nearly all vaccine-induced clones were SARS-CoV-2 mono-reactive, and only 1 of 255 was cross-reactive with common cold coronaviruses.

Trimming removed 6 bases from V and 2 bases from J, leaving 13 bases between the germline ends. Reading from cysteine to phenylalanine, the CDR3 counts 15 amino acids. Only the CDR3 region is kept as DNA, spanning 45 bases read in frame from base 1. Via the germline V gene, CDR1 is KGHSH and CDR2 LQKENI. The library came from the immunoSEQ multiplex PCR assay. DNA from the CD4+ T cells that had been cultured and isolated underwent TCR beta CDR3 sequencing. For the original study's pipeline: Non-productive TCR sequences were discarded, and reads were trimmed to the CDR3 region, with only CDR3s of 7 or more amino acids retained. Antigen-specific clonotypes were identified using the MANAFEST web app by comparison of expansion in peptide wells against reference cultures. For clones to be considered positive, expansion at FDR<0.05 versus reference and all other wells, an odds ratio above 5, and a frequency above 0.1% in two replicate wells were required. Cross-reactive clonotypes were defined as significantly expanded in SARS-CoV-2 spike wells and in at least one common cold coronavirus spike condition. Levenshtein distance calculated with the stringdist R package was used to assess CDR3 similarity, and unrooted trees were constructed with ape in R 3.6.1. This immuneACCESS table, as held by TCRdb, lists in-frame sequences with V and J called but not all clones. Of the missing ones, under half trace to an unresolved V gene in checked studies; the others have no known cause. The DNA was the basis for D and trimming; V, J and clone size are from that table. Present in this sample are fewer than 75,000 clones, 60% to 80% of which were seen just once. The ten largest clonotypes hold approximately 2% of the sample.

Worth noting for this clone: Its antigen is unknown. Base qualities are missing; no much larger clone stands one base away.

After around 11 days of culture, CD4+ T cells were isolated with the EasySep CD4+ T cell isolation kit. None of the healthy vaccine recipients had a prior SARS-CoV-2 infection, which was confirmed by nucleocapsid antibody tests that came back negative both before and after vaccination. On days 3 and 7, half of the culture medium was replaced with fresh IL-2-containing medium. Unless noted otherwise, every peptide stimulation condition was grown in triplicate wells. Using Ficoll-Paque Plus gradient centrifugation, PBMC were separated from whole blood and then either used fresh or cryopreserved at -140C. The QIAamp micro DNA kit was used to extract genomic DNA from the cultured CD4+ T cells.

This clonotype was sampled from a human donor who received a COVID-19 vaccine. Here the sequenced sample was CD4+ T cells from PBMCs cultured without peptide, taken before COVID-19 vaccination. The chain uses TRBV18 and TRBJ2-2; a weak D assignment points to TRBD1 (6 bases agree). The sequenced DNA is TGTGCCAGCTCTCCGGGACACCTCAACACCGGGGAGCTGTTTTTT. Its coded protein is CASSPGHLNTGELFF.